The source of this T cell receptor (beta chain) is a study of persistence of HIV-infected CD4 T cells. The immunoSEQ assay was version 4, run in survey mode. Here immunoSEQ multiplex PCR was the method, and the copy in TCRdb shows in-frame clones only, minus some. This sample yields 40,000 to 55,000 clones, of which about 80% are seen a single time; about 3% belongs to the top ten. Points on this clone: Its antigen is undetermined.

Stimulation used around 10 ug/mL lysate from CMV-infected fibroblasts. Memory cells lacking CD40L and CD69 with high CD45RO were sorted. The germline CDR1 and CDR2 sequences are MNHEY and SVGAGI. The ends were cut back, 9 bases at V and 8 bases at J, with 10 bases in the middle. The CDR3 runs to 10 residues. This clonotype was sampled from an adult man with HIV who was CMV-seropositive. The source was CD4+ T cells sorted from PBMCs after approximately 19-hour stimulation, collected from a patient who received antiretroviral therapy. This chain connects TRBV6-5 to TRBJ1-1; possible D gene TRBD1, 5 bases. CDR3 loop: CASGRDEAFF. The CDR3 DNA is TGTGCCAGTGGTAGGGACGAAGCTTTCTTT.